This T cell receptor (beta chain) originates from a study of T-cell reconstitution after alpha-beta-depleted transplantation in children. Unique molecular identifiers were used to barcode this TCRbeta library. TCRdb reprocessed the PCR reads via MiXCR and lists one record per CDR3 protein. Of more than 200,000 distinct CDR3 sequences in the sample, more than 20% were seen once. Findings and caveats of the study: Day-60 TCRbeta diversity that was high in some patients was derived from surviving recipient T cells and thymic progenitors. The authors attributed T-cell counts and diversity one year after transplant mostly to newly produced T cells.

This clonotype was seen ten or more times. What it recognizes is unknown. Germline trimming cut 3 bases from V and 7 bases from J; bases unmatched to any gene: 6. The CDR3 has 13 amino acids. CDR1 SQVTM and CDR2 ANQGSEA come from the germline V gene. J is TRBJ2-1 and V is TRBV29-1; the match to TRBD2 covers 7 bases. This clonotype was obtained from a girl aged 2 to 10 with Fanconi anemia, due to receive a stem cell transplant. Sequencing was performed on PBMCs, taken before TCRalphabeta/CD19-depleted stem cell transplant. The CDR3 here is CSVETSRGNEQFF. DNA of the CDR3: TGCAGCGTTGAGACTAGCAGAGGAAATGAGCAGTTCTTC.